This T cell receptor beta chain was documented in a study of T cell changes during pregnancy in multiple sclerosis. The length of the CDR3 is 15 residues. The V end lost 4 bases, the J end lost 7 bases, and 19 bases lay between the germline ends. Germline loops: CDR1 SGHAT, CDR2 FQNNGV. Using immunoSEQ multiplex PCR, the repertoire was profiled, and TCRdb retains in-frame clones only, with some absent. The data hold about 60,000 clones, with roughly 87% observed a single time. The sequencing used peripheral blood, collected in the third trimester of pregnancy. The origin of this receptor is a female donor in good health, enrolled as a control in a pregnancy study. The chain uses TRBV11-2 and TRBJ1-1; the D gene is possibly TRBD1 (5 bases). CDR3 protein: CASSSQSGGGLEAFF. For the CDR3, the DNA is TGTGCCAGCAGCTCCCAAAGCGGGGGGGGTCTTGAAGCTTTCTTT.